These T cell receptor beta chains were read from a single sample in a study of T cell responses to AZD1222 COVID-19 vaccine. Sequencing was performed with immunoSEQ multiplex PCR; in TCRdb, only in-frame clones are kept and a portion is missing. The profile shows 98,000 or so clones, approximately 89% of them singletons. Sequences were derived from peripheral blood, sampled on day 0 of AZD1222 vaccination. The receptors here all came from an adult in good health. Both conserved end residues are trimmed from each CDR3.

V gene,CDR3 length,CDR3 protein
TRBV4-1,12,ASSHPDGNTEAF
TRBV7-2,11,ASSGGRNTEAF
TRBV7-2,11,ASRQIRNTEAF
TRBV18,13,ASSPQFVPGSGAF
TRBV4-2,13,ASSQVGSVGNEQF
TRBV29-1,12,SVDDGISGNTIY
TRBV4-3,14,ASSQTMGGLNYGYT
TRBV7-3,12,ASSPRGGNTEAF
TRBV5-5,11,ASSQRPGTGEI
TRBV7-2,14,ASSLLGTGGSAPQH
TRBV9,14,ASSVGDRIGNEKLF
TRBV5-1,14,ASSFGTGVDKNIQY
TRBV5-5,11,ASSYPQTDTQY
TRBV6-5,12,ASRRGGGRGTIY
TRBV12-1,11,ASSFCGPDTQY
TRBV9,13,ASSVGSSGGYEQY
TRBV4-1,13,ASSQATGVNQPQH
TRBV14,14,ASSQETARRTDTQY
TRBV5-1,12,ASSPPSGYYGYT
TRBV19,15,ASSTPGTSGSTDTQY
TRBV7-2,12,ASLKGQGYYGYT
TRBV5-1,12,ASSDGTWTDTQY
TRBV18,11,ASSPVDRYEQY
TRBV5-1,9,ASSLEETQY
TRBV2,17,ASSAGTSGGGTFHNEQF
TRBV9,13,ASSVAPGGANVLT
TRBV25-1,13,ASNPSGDPQETQY
TRBV4-3,13,ASSQALSGGREQF
TRBV7-2,14,ASSLGLGGGPYTQY
TRBV28,14,ASSSPETGELGEQY
TRBV20-1,8,SARDREAF